These 30 T cell receptor beta chains were sequenced from one sample in a study of Graves' ophthalmopathy and Graves' hyperthyroidism (dated by TCRdb to 2017 to 2018). Sequencing instrument: Illumina HiSeq 2000. For repertoire sequencing, TCR beta CDR3 regions were amplified from RNA transcripts. The first round was an RT-PCR using HTBI primers with the Qiagen OneStep RT-PCR kit, and this first round was followed by a second-round multiplex PCR, then size selection and purification. TCRdb cleaned the public reads at Q25 with fastp, built clones with MiXCR and kept in-frame beta chains. Rows with a matching CDR3 protein are joined into one entry that keeps the most common DNA and genes. This sample holds roughly 1.1 million distinct CDR3 sequences; 35% to 45% were observed only once. The ten largest make up over 8.5% of the sample. Material: peripheral blood or thyroid tissue (not recorded which). These receptors all stem from an adult man with Graves' hyperthyroidism.

The rearrangement uses TRBV25-1 and TRBJ2-5; no definite D call. The CDR3 totals 12 residues. The germline V gene encodes CDR1 MGHDK and CDR2 SYGVNS. Deletions cut 8 bases from V and 5 bases from J, with 12 bases between. This CDR3 reads CASSSRDETQYF. CDR3 nucleotide sequence: TGTGCCAGCTCCTCGAGAGATGAGACCCAGTACTTC.

This clonotype turned up a few times. The chain uses TRBV6-2 or TRBV6-3 and TRBJ1-5, with no clear D. This CDR3 is 15 amino acids long. The germline V gene has CDR1 MNHEY and CDR2 SVGEGT. The V and J ends lost 0 bases and 6 bases respectively, with 12 bases between them. CDR3 amino acids: CASSYSRFRGQPQHF. In DNA, the CDR3 is TGTGCCAGCAGTTACTCGAGGTTCCGGGGTCAGCCCCAGCATTTT.

This clonotype was picked up many times. This chain joins TRBV7-9 and TRBJ1-2; TRBD1 aligns across 7 bases. From germline, CDR1 is SEHNR and CDR2 FQNEAQ (reference sequence). The CDR3 extends over 17 amino acids. Unmatched junction bases numbered 14, after V lost 1 base and J lost 6 bases. CDR3 DNA sequence: TGTGCCAGCAGCTTAGGGGATAGAGGCGAGGGGGCGCATGGCTACACCTTC. It is translated as CASSLGDRGEGAHGYTF.

This clonotype was counted ten times or more. This sequence joins TRBV19 and TRBJ1-1; 9 bases are a match to TRBD1. V lost 9 bases, J lost 3 bases, and 11 bases stayed unmatched. The CDR3 length is 15 residues. Germline CDR1 is LNHDA and CDR2 is SQIVND (reference sequence). This CDR3 is CASKRERDRDTEAFF. CDR3 bases: TGTGCCAGCAAGCGGGAAAGGGACAGGGACACTGAAGCTTTCTTT.

This clonotype was observed at least ten times. This chain links TRBV5-1 with TRBJ2-7, with a tentative D call TRBD2 (5 bases). The CDR3 extends over 14 amino acids. The germline V gene has CDR1 SGHRS and CDR2 YFSETQ. The V end lost 2 bases, the J end lost 1 base, and 10 bases lay between the germline ends. The CDR3 DNA sequence: TGCGCCAGCAGCTTCGCCGCGGGTTCCTACGAGCAGTACTTC. Translated, it gives CASSFAAGSYEQYF.

On this clonotype: The germline gene is not matched at one end of the junction; a read error may be the cause. V gene TRBV13 combines with J gene TRBJ2-5; possible D gene TRBD2, 6 bases. The germline gives CDR1 PRHDT, CDR2 FYEKMQ (reference sequence). CDR3 size: 14 residues. The CDR3 DNA is TGTGCCAGCAGCTTACGTGGAGGGCGAGAGACCCAGAACTTC. Residues: CASSLRGGRETQNF.

V gene TRBV30 combines with J gene TRBJ1-2; no reliable D call. V lost 4 bases, J lost 7 bases, and 16 bases lay in between. This CDR3 region has 13 residues. Per germline, CDR1 GTSNPN and CDR2 SVGIG (reference sequence). The CDR3 loop reads CAWTPTSGSGYTF. In DNA form, the CDR3 reads TGTGCCTGGACTCCCACCTCGGGTTCTGGCTACACCTTC.

The chain uses TRBV29-1 and TRBJ2-3; 15 nucleotides agree with TRBD2. The CDR3 covers 15 residues. Germline V gene lookup returns CDR1 SQVTM and CDR2 ANQGSEA. Unmatched junction bases numbered 5, after V lost 5 bases and J lost 5 bases. In DNA, the CDR3 is TGCAGCGTTCGAGGGACTAGCGGGAGGATAGATACGCAGTATTTT. It translates to CSVRGTSGRIDTQYF.

DNA of the CDR3: TGTGCCAGCTCCCCGGACAAAGCCGAGCAGTACTTC. This encodes CASSPDKAEQYF. The chain carries TRBV12-3 or TRBV12-4 and TRBJ2-7, with D possibly matching TRBD1 (5 bases). V lost 8 bases and J lost 6, with 14 bases in between. CDR3 length: 12 residues.

This clonotype showed up many times. V and J are TRBV5-1 and TRBJ1-2; D is possibly TRBD1 (5 bases). This CDR3 has 17 residues. Trimming left V 0 bases short and J 1 base short, with 16 bases between. The germline V gene has CDR1 SGHRS and CDR2 YFSETQ. CDR3 DNA: TGCGCCAGCAGCTTGGTTCCAAGGGGAACAGATAACTATGGCTACACCTTC. Amino acids: CASSLVPRGTDNYGYTF. Complete variable domain (other parts from reference TRBV5-1 and TRBJ1-2): KAGVTQTPRYLIKTRGQQVTLSCSPISGHRSVSWYQQTPGQGLQFLFEYFSETQRNKGNFPGRFSGRQFSNSRSEMNVSTLELGDSALYLCASSLVPRGTDNYGYTFGSGTRLTVV.

This clonotype was picked up many times. The chain uses TRBV20-1 and TRBJ1-1; D might be TRBD1 (5 bases). The CDR3 is 12 amino acids. Trimming took 5 bases from V and 5 from J, leaving 12 bases between them. CDR1 DFQATT and CDR2 SNEGSKA come from the germline V gene (reference sequence). Here the CDR3 reads CSAGGGRTEAFF. CDR3 DNA: TGCAGTGCTGGGGGGGGACGGACTGAAGCTTTCTTT.

This clonotype has just a few counts. The CDR3 DNA follows: TGTGCCAGCAGGCTAGCGGGAGGGCTGGCTGAGACCCAGTACTTC. It yields the protein CASRLAGGLAETQYF. V usage is TRBV28 and J usage is TRBJ2-5; 12 bases fit TRBD2. This CDR3 contains 15 residues. V lost 6 bases, J lost 5 bases, and 7 bases stayed unmatched. CDR1 and CDR2 (germline): MDHEN, SYDVKM. The full variable domain, completed using reference TRBV28 and TRBJ2-5, is DVKVTQSSRYLVKRTGEKVFLECVQDMDHENMFWYRQDPGLGLRLIYFSYDVKMKEKGDIPEGYSVSREKKERFSLILESASTNQTSMYLCASRLAGGLAETQYFGPGTRLLVL.

On this clonotype itself: A much bigger clone sits one base away, suggesting this may be a read error. The chain couples TRBV20-1 to TRBJ2-7; 7 positions agree with TRBD2. The V gene end was trimmed by 6 bases and the J gene end by 5 bases; junction bases not matched to a gene: 13. CDR3 length: 14 residues. CDR1 DFQATT and CDR2 SNEGSKA come from the germline V gene (reference sequence). For the CDR3, the DNA is TGCAGTGCCCCGTTGGGGTGGGGGGGAAACGAGCAGTACTTC. Residues: CSAPLGWGGNEQYF.

The chain combines TRBV6-1 with TRBJ1-1; the match to TRBD1 covers 7 bases. Germline V gives CDR1 MNHNS, CDR2 SASEGT. V shed 6 bases, J shed 6 bases, and the junction held 10 bases outside the gene matches. The CDR3 covers 14 residues. CDR3 loop: CASREVGTVPEAFF. CDR3 bases: TGTGCCAGCAGGGAGGTCGGGACAGTACCTGAAGCTTTCTTT.

About this clonotype: A read error may produce the germline difference seen at one junction end. CDR3 coding DNA: TGTGCCAGCAGTTTAACACAGGGTGGAAAGGGGTTTGGTTCACCCCTCCACTTT. It codes for CASSLTQGGKGFGSPLHF. J is TRBJ1-6 and V is TRBV10-3; perhaps TRBD1 as D (6 bases). CDR3 size: 18 residues. Germline CDR1 ENHRY, CDR2 SYGVKD.

The chain is built from TRBV9 and TRBJ2-7; 7 nucleotides agree with TRBD1. The CDR3 contains 14 residues. V trimming: 3 bases; J trimming: 5 bases; junction bases outside the gene matches: 8. Germline V CDR1 and CDR2: SGDLS, YYNGEE. CDR3 protein: CASSGNRGSNEQYF. The CDR3, as DNA: TGTGCCAGCAGCGGGAACAGGGGTTCTAACGAGCAGTACTTC.

This clonotype was observed once. The chain joins TRBV5-1 to TRBJ1-1; 7 bases are shared with TRBD1. J lost 3 bases, V lost 5 bases, and 7 bases had no gene match. Germline V gene data show CDR1 as SGHRS and CDR2 as YFSETQ. CDR3 length: 14 amino acids. CDR3 bases: TGCGCCAGCAGGGAACAGGGGACCTACACTGAAGCTTTCTTT. This gives the protein CASREQGTYTEAFF.

In this sample, this clonotype turned up many times. The V and J genes are TRBV25-1 and TRBJ1-2; 8 bases agree with TRBD1. Unmatched junction bases numbered 9, after V lost 2 bases and J lost 7 bases. Germline V gene data show CDR1 as MGHDK and CDR2 as SYGVNS. The length of the CDR3 is 15 residues. The DNA of the CDR3 is TGTGCCAGCAGTGAACCCCATGGACAGGGCAGTGGCTACACCTTC. Translated, it gives CASSEPHGQGSGYTF.

As concerns this clonotype: One base away lies a much larger clone, so this may be a sequencing read error. It is likely a read error, because the conserved phenylalanine at the end of the CDR3 is missing. The gene calls are TRBV20-1 and TRBJ2-7; D remains unclear. In germline, CDR1 is DFQATT, CDR2 SNEGSKA (reference sequence). This CDR3 spans 11 amino acids. Trimming shortened V by 0 bases and J by 6 bases, and 6 bases separated the two germline ends. The CDR3 DNA is TGCAGTGCTAGAGATCATGGCGAGCAGTACCTC. Translating gives CSARDHGEQYL.

In DNA form, the CDR3 reads TGTGCCAGCAGTTACTCGTGGCAGGGGATGCCTTTACGATACGAGCAGTACTTC. This gives the protein CASSYSWQGMPLRYEQYF. The V gene is TRBV12-3 or TRBV12-4, the J gene TRBJ2-7, with a tentative D call TRBD1 (6 bases). There are 18 residues in the CDR3. V gave up 4 bases and J gave up 4 bases, with 26 bases separating them.

This clonotype is a singleton in its sample. This may be a read error: a much more frequent sequence differs by one nucleotide. The CDR3 spells CSAKDLDRTSCEQYF. The CDR3, as DNA: TGCAGTGCTAAAGACCTGGACAGGACGTCCTGCGAGCAGTACTTC. This chain uses TRBV20-1 with TRBJ2-7, with 7 nucleotides matching TRBD1. The CDR3 is made up of 15 amino acids. CDR1 and CDR2 (germline): DFQATT, SNEGSKA (reference sequence).

The sample holds many counts of this clonotype. V usage is TRBV7-8 and J usage is TRBJ2-2; no reliable D call. V lost 0 bases, J lost 8 bases, and 13 bases lay in between. The CDR3 has 15 amino acids. The V gene's germline CDR1 is SGHVS and CDR2 FQNEAQ. This chain's CDR3 is CASSLATARLGELFF. The DNA for the CDR3 is TGTGCCAGCAGCTTAGCCACAGCCCGGCTGGGGGAGCTGTTTTTT.

This clonotype was observed at least ten times. The CDR3 reads CASSLVVGYQETQYF. CDR3 in DNA: TGTGCCAGCAGCTTAGTCGTTGGATACCAAGAGACCCAGTACTTC. The chain couples TRBV7-9 to TRBJ2-5; no clear D. Germline CDR1 is SEHNR and CDR2 is FQNEAQ (reference sequence). Trimming removed 1 base from V and 0 bases from J, with 9 bases in between. The CDR3 sequence is 15 residues long.

The sample holds many counts of this clonotype. The V call is TRBV20-1, the J call TRBJ1-6; a weak D match, TRBD1 (5 bases). CDR1 is DFQATT, CDR2 SNEGSKA, per germline (reference sequence). V was trimmed by 0 bases and J by 10 bases, leaving 13 bases between them. The CDR3 has 14 amino acids. CDR3 bases: TGCAGTGCTAGAGATCGAGACAGCCCCTCACCCCTCCACTTT. Translation: CSARDRDSPSPLHF.

This clonotype was seen repeatedly, ten times or more. This chain's CDR3 is CASNRQGRTGELFF. The CDR3 bases are TGTGCCAGCAATAGACAGGGGCGCACCGGGGAGCTGTTTTTT. This rearrangement joins TRBV2 to TRBJ2-2, with TRBD1 identical over 8 bases. The CDR3 is made up of 14 amino acids. Germline V gives CDR1 SNHLY, CDR2 FYNNEI. The V and J ends lost 7 bases and 4 bases, in that order; junction bases with no gene match: 5.

This chain uses TRBV7-3 with TRBJ2-6, with D hard to call. Germline CDR1 and CDR2: SGHTA and FQGTGA. The CDR3 has 16 residues. Trimming took off 0 bases at V and 2 bases at J, with 8 bases between the two ends. The CDR3 spells CASSLTGYTGANVLTF. The CDR3 DNA sequence: TGTGCCAGCAGCTTAACAGGGTACACTGGGGCCAACGTCCTGACTTTC.

This clonotype was counted at least ten times. The CDR3 loop reads CSVAGVTNEKLFF. The DNA of the CDR3 is TGCAGCGTAGCAGGGGTAACTAATGAAAAACTGTTTTTT. V usage is TRBV29-1 and J usage is TRBJ1-4; D might be TRBD1 (6 bases). The CDR3 extends over 13 amino acids. Trimming removed 6 bases from V and 1 base from J, with 9 bases in between. Germline loops: CDR1 SQVTM, CDR2 ANQGSEA.

The chain has TRBV12-3 or TRBV12-4 and TRBJ1-1, with TRBD1 identical over 8 bases. After removal of 3 bases from V and 10 bases from J, the junction contained 7 bases not matched to a gene. The CDR3 has 13 residues. The CDR3 region has the DNA TGTGCCAGCAGTTTTGGACAGGGCTTGGCAGCTTTCTTT. Its translation: CASSFGQGLAAFF.

This clonotype showed up just once. The chain joins TRBV12-3 or TRBV12-4 to TRBJ1-2, with TRBD1 matching over 8 bases. The CDR3 loop spans 13 amino acids. The V gene end was trimmed by 3 bases and the J gene end by 8 bases; junction bases not matched to a gene: 5. Written as DNA, the CDR3 is TGTGCCAGCAGTTTTAAACAGGGGGTCGGCTACACCTTC. Protein: CASSFKQGVGYTF.

The chain joins TRBV24-1 to TRBJ1-5, with D hard to call. The germline V and J ends were trimmed by 3 bases and 13 bases, with 6 bases remaining between them. Germline CDR1 KGHDR, CDR2 SFDVKD. The CDR3 extends over 10 amino acids. The CDR3 DNA reads TGTGCCACCAGTGATCCCGGACAGCATTTT. The encoded protein is CATSDPGQHF.